These 9 T cell receptor beta chains share one sample of origin, sequenced in a study of T cell responses to AZD1222 COVID-19 vaccine. Repertoires were generated with immunoSEQ multiplex PCR, while TCRdb's copy carries only in-frame clones and drops some. The sample comprises 90,000 to 120,000 clones, around nine tenths of which are singletons, and about 19% rests with the top ten. The input for sequencing was peripheral blood, taken on day 0 of AZD1222 vaccination. The receptors originated from an adult in good health.

The chain recombines TRBV18 with TRBJ2-1; D may correspond to TRBD1 or TRBD2 (6 bases each). Germline V gives CDR1 KGHSH, CDR2 LQKENI. The ends were cut back, 5 bases at V and 3 bases at J, with 17 bases in the middle. The CDR3 totals 16 residues. In DNA, the CDR3 is TGTGCCAGCTCAACGGAGAGTGGGGGGCTCTACAATGAGCAGTTCTTC. Amino acids: CASSTESGGLYNEQFF.

The CDR3 DNA is TGTGCCAGCAGCGTACACCTCATGAACACTGAAGCTTTCTTT. This sequence encodes CASSVHLMNTEAFF. The rearrangement links TRBV6-5 to TRBJ1-1; unclear D gene. V lost 6 bases to trimming and J lost 0 bases, with 11 bases between them. Germline values: CDR1 MNHEY, CDR2 SVGAGI. The CDR3 totals 14 residues.

The V gene is TRBV7-6, the J gene TRBJ1-3; D perhaps matches TRBD1 (6 bases). Germline V gene lookup returns CDR1 SGHVS and CDR2 FNYEAQ. The V gene lost 2 bases and the J gene lost 0 bases, with 17 bases spanning the gap. CDR3 length: 18 amino acids. The CDR3 reads CASSLYHRESPSGNTIYF. For the CDR3, the DNA is TGTGCCAGCAGCTTATATCACAGGGAGTCCCCCTCTGGAAACACCATATATTTT.

J is TRBJ1-5 and V is TRBV27, with unresolved D. Trimming removed 2 bases from V and 4 bases from J, with 9 bases in between. Per germline, CDR1 MNHEY and CDR2 SMNVEV (reference sequence). The CDR3 length is 14 residues. CDR3 sequence reads: CASSLVRGNQPQHF. The DNA of the CDR3 is TGTGCCAGCAGTTTAGTTCGGGGTAATCAGCCCCAGCATTTT.

This clone has only one observation. This chain connects TRBV18 to TRBJ2-7, with 8 bases that match TRBD1. CDR1 is KGHSH, CDR2 LQKENI, per germline. V shed 5 bases and J 1 base; nucleotides not matched to a gene: 7. The CDR3 has 15 amino acids. This CDR3 reads CASSSRDRLSYEQYF. The CDR3, as DNA: TGTGCCAGCTCATCCCGGGACAGGCTATCCTACGAGCAGTACTTC.

The rearrangement links TRBV4-1 to TRBJ1-1; no firm D call. There are 14 residues in the CDR3. Germline assignment: CDR1 MGHRA and CDR2 YSYEKL. The germline V and J ends were trimmed by 3 bases and 2 bases, with 10 bases remaining between them. Here the CDR3 DNA reads TGCGCCAGCAGCCACCCAATAATAAACACTGAAGCTTTCTTT. Translating it yields CASSHPIINTEAFF.

This rearrangement joins TRBV2 to TRBJ1-1; tentative D call: TRBD1 (6 bases). Germline CDR1 reads SNHLY; CDR2 reads FYNNEI. The CDR3 covers 14 residues. Deletions cut 7 bases from V and 2 bases from J, with 14 bases between. CDR3 in amino acids: CASIMGAINTEAFF. The CDR3 region has the DNA TGTGCCAGCATCATGGGGGCGATAAACACTGAAGCTTTCTTT.

This clone has just a few counts. The chain uses TRBV12-3 or TRBV12-4 and TRBJ1-5; D is unclear. The V and J ends lost 1 base and 3 bases respectively, with 4 bases between them. The CDR3 runs 13 residues. CDR3 nucleotides: TGTGCCAGCAGTTTAGGCAACAATCAGCCCCAGCATTTT. Protein: CASSLGNNQPQHF.

The chain recombines TRBV27 with TRBJ2-5; D is uncertain. V was clipped by 2 bases and J by 7 bases, with 14 bases between them. The CDR3 totals 14 residues. Germline CDR1 reads MNHEY; CDR2 reads SMNVEV (reference sequence). This chain's CDR3 is CASSLGRLKGTQYF. Written as DNA, the CDR3 is TGTGCCAGCAGTTTAGGTCGCCTTAAAGGGACCCAGTACTTC.